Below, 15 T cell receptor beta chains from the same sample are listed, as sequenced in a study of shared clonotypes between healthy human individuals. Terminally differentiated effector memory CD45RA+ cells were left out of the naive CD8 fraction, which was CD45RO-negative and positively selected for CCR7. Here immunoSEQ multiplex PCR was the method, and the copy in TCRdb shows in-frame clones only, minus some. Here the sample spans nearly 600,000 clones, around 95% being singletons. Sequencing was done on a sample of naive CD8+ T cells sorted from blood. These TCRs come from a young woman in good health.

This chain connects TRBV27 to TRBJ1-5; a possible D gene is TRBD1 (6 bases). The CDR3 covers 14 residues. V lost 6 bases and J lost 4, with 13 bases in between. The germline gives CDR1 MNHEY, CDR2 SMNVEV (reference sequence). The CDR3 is CASRAMDSNQPQHF. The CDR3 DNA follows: TGTGCCAGCAGGGCAATGGACAGTAATCAGCCCCAGCATTTT.

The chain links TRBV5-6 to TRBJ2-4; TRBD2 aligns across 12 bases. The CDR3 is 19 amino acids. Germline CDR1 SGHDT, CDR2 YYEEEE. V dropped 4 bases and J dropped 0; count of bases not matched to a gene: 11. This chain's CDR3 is CASSLSGTSGWRAKNIQYF. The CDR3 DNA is TGTGCCAGCAGCCTGTCCGGGACTAGCGGGTGGAGAGCCAAAAACATTCAGTACTTC.

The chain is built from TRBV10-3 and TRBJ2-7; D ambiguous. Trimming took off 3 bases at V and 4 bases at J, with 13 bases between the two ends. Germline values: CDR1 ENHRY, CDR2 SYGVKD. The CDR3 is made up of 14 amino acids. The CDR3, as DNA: TGTGCCATCAGTGATCCGACCAGCTCATACGAGCAGTACTTC. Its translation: CAISDPTSSYEQYF.

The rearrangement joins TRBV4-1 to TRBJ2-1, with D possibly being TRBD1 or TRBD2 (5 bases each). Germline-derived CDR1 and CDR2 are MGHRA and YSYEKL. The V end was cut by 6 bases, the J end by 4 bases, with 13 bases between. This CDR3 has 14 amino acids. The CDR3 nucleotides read TGCGCCAGCAGTTGGGGGAGCACTTACAATGAGCAGTTCTTC. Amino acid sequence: CASSWGSTYNEQFF.

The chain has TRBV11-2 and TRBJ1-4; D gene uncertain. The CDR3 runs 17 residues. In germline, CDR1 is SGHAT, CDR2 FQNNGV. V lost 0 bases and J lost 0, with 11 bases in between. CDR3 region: CASSLDGRKATNEKLFF. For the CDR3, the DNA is TGTGCCAGCAGCTTAGACGGTCGCAAGGCAACTAATGAAAAACTGTTTTTT. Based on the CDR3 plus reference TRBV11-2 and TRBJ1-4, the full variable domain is EAGVAQSPRYKIIEKRQSVAFWCNPISGHATLYWYQQILGQGPKLLIQFQNNGVVDDSQLPKDRFSAERLKGVDSTLKIQPAKLEDSAVYLCASSLDGRKATNEKLFFGSGTQLSVL.

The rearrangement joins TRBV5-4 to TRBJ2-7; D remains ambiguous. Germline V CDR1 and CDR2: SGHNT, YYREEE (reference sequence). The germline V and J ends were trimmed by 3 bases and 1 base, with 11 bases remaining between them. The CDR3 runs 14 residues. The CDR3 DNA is TGTGCCAGCAGCTCCGTTGTGGGGTCCTACGAGCAGTACTTC. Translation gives CASSSVVGSYEQYF. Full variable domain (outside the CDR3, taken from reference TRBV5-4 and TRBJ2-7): ETGVTQSPTHLIKTRGQQVTLRCSSQSGHNTVSWYQQALGQGPQFIFQYYREEENGRGNFPPRFSGLQFPNYSSELNVNALELDDSALYLCASSSVVGSYEQYFGPGTRLTVT.

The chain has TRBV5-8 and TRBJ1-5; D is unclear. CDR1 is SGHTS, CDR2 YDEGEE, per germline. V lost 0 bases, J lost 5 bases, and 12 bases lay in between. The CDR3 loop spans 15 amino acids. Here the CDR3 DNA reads TGTGCCAGCAGCTTGGAGTTCTCTCGGGATCAGCCCCAGCATTTT. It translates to CASSLEFSRDQPQHF.

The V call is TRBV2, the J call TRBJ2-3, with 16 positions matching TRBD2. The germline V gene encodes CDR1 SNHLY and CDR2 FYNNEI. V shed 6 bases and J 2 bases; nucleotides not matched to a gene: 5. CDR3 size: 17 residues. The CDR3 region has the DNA TGTGCCAGCAGCACCGGGACTAGCGGGAGGGTCACAGATACGCAGTATTTT. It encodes CASSTGTSGRVTDTQYF.

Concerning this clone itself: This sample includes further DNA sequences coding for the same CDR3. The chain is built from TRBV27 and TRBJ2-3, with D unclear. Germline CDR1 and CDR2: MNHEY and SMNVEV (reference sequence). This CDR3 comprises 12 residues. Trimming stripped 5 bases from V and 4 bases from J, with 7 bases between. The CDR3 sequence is CASSPGADTQYF. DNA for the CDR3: TGTGCCAGCAGTCCAGGTGCAGATACGCAGTATTTT.

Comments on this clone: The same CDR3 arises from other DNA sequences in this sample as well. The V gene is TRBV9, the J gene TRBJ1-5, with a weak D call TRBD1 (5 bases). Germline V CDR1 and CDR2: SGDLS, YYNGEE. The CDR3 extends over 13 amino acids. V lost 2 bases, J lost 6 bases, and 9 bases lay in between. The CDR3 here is CASSVSGGQPQHF. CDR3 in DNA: TGTGCCAGCAGCGTCTCCGGGGGTCAGCCCCAGCATTTT.

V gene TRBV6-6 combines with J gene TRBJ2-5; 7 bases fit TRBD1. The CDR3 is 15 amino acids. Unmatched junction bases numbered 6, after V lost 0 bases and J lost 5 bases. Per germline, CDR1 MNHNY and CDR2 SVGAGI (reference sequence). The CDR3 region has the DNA TGTGCCAGCAGTTACTCAAACAGGGGTGGGGAGACCCAGTACTTC. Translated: CASSYSNRGGETQYF.

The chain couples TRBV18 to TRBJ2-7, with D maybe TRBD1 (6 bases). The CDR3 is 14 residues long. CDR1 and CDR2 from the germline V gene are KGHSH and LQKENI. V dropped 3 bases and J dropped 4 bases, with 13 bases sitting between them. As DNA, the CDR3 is TGTGCCAGCTCACCTGACAGGACCGGGTACGAGCAGTACTTC. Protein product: CASSPDRTGYEQYF. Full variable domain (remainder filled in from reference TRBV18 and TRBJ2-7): NAGVMQNPRHLVRRRGQEARLRCSPMKGHSHVYWYRQLPEEGLKFMVYLQKENIIDESGMPKERFSAEFPKEGPSILRIQQVVRGDSAAYFCASSPDRTGYEQYFGPGTRLTVT.

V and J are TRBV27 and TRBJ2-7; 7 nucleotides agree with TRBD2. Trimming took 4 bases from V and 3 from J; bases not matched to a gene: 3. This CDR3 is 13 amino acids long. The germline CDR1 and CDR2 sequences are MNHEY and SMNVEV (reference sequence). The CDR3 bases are TGTGCCAGCAGTTCGCTAGCGGACTACGAGCAGTACTTC. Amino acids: CASSSLADYEQYF.

The CDR3 protein is CASSLRLAGEGEQFF. The CDR3 coding sequence is TGTGCCAGCAGCTTACGGCTAGCGGGAGAAGGTGAGCAGTTCTTC. The chain carries TRBV13 and TRBJ2-1, with 10 bases fitting TRBD2. CDR1 is PRHDT, CDR2 FYEKMQ, per germline (reference sequence). Trimming took 2 bases from V and 9 from J; bases not matched to a gene: 7. The CDR3 is 15 amino acids.

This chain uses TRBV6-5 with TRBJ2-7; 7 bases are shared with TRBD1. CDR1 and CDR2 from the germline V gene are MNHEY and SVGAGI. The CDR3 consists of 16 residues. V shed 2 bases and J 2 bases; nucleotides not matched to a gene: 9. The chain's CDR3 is CASSYRTPGGPYEQYF. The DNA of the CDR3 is TGTGCCAGCAGTTACCGAACTCCAGGGGGTCCCTACGAGCAGTACTTC.